This T cell receptor beta chain was found in a study of shared clonotypes between healthy human individuals. CDR1 and CDR2 from the germline V gene are LGHNA and YNFKEQ. The J segment lost 4 bases and the V segment lost 1 base, leaving 4 bases of the junction unmatched. The CDR3 covers 15 residues. About this clone: Its cognate antigen is unknown. The sample contains more than one DNA sequence encoding this CDR3.

Study-level points and caveats: Exclusively blood specimens were collected; tissue repertoires likely differ. Naive subsets usually exceeded memory subsets in estimated richness. Read depth was anticipated to influence clonotype sharing among donors. Naive CD4 clonotypes were shared across a handful of donors at roughly 5.5%.

Assay used: immunoSEQ multiplex PCR; TCRdb lists only in-frame clones, some missing. Of approximately 2,000,000 clones in the sample, around 93% were seen once. The sequence was collected from a man aged 18 to 30 in good health. Some clones in this sample may be carry-over from other donors' samples. Input material: naive CD4+ T cells from PBMCs. Subset defined: CD45RA+ positively selected. The J gene is TRBJ2-7, the V gene TRBV4-2; 10 bases fit TRBD2. The CDR3 nucleotides read TGTGCCAGCAGCCAAGTGCTAGCGGGAGCGTACGAGCAGTACTTC. This sequence encodes CASSQVLAGAYEQYF.